This T cell receptor (beta chain) was obtained from a study of T cell responses to AZD1222 COVID-19 vaccine (dated by TCRdb to the early 2020s). For context, the study as a whole: AZD1222 recipients with second doses at about 4 weeks or about 12 weeks were pooled, because spike-specific TCR depth and breadth did not differ between schedules. TCR sequencing covered fewer than 250 trial participants: 200 to 220 given two doses of AZD1222 and approximately 26 given two doses of MenACWY control vaccine. Trial participants were enrolled into age subgroups of 18-55, 56-69 and 70-plus years, which contained approximately 150, 28 and 58 TCR-sequenced participants, respectively. General study outcomes and caveats: Because no samples from the day 14 peak response were available, repertoires could be characterized only after the peak T cell response. Spike-specific TCR breadth and depth rose significantly after two AZD1222 doses compared with day 0 and with MenACWY recipients. The 56-69-year group was small, and its depth increase did not reach significance, likely because of low power. Only five to seven AZD1222 recipients were SARS-CoV-2 seropositive at baseline, limiting conclusions about previously exposed vaccinees. Reportedly, almost half of the unique spike-specific TCRs recognized epitopes lying outside the regions that are mutated in the B.1.351 and B.1.1.7 variants. Most participants were white British and females outnumbered males, and the authors suggested that clonal diversity may have been underestimated. Vaccine-associated CD4 TCRs spanned the whole spike protein, with dominant responses in regions 160-218 and 743-854.

This sample's time point label indicates: baseline before first vaccination. Vaccinee samples were obtained from the UK trials COV001 and COV002, which included a single-blind randomized controlled phase 2/3 trial of AZD1222 (ChAdOx1 nCoV-19) in healthy adults. For TCRbeta chain sequencing, PBMC samples from trial participants were taken at day 0 and at day 28 after the second dose. As encoded in the germline V gene, CDR1 is MNHEY while CDR2 is SVGEGT. V and J lose 5 bases and 7 bases, and a span of 21 bases separates them. The CDR3 runs 17 residues from the cysteine to the phenylalanine. The DNA shown is the 51-base CDR3, in frame from base 1. The CDR3 regions of human TCRbeta chains were subjected to immunosequencing. As for the original processing: TCRs in the repertoires were matched against a reference library of SARS-CoV-2-specific TCRs that had been generated with the MIRA antigen-specificity platform. Breadth meant the fraction of unique TCRs that were SARS-CoV-2-associated, whereas depth meant the fraction of total T cells that were SARS-CoV-2-associated. Using the MIRA data, each spike-specific TCR was mapped to the spike region that the TCR reacts to and placed in a CD4 or CD8 class. Log10-transformed breadth and depth values were compared by one-way ANOVA with Sidak's multiple comparisons tests. As stored in TCRdb, this immuneACCESS dataset retains in-frame rearrangements with V and J assigned. A fraction of the clones does not appear; measured against another copy, unresolved V genes explain less than half of the discrepancy, and the remainder lacks a known reason. V, J and clone size are taken as reported in that table, and D and trimming were inferred from the DNA itself. The sample table lists roughly 100,000 clones, roughly 84% of them with a count of one. Around 15% of the sample belongs to the ten largest clones.

On this clone: Its binding antigen is unknown. Base qualities are missing; no much larger clone stands one base away.

This receptor was identified in an adult in good health. The chain is assembled from TRBV6-2 or TRBV6-3 and TRBJ1-6, and TRBD1 may be the D gene, going by 5 matching bases. Sequenced material: peripheral blood, taken on day 0 of AZD1222 vaccination. The CDR3 reads as follows: CASSAIPGPVGNSPLHF. DNA sequence: TGTGCCAGCAGTGCGATACCGGGGCCAGTCGGAAATTCACCCCTCCACTTT.